These 29 T cell receptor beta chains share one sample of origin, sequenced in a study of T cell clonality in common variable immunodeficiency. Only in-frame clones appear in the TCRdb table, and some are missing; sequencing was by immunoSEQ multiplex PCR. This repertoire holds about 64,000 clones, and none appear only once. Sequencing was carried out using peripheral blood mononuclear cells. Every receptor here comes from a person aged 18 to 70 in good health.

This clone showed up many times. The read ends 3 residues early relative to the CDR3; the germline J gene fills the gap. The chain joins TRBV6-1 to TRBJ1-5, with 10 bases matching TRBD1. This CDR3 region has 15 residues. Unmatched junction bases numbered 1, after V lost 4 bases and J lost 1 base. Germline CDR1 MNHNS, CDR2 SASEGT. This CDR3 reads CASSGGQGSNQPQHF. CDR3 bases read: TGTGCCAGCAGTGGGGGACAGGGGAGCAATCAGCCC.

The sample holds many counts of this clone. Read data end 3 residues before the CDR3 end; the end is taken from the germline J gene. The chain joins TRBV5-1 to TRBJ2-3; no clear D. V dropped 4 bases and J dropped 0 bases, with 9 bases sitting between them. The CDR3 length is 14 residues. Germline-derived CDR1 and CDR2 are SGHRS and YFSETQ. CDR3 sequence: CASSQKASTDTQYF. CDR3 DNA, as far as it was read: TGCGCCAGCAGCCAAAAAGCTAGCACAGATACG.

This clone showed up just a few times. The observed sequence ends 3 residues before the CDR3 terminus, with the missing tail filled in from the germline J gene. The V and J genes are TRBV10-2 and TRBJ1-6; TRBD1 agrees at 7 bases. V shed 6 bases and J 10 bases; nucleotides not matched to a gene: 6. The CDR3 is 13 residues long. From germline, CDR1 is WSHSY and CDR2 SAAADI. The CDR3 loop reads CASSTGESSPLHF. The sequenced part of the CDR3 DNA is TGCGCCAGCAGCACAGGGGAAAGCTCACCC.

This clone has just a few counts. The read falls 3 residues short of the CDR3 end, and the missing part is taken from the germline J gene. The rearrangement uses TRBV4-2 and TRBJ2-7, with a tentative D call TRBD1 (5 bases). The CDR3 extends over 14 amino acids. Germline CDR1 and CDR2: LGHNA and YNFKEQ. Trimming stripped 1 base from V and 6 bases from J, with 13 bases between. The DNA read from the CDR3 is TGTGCCAGCAGCCAAGTAAAGGGGCTGGGCGAG. Its translation: CASSQVKGLGE. The complete CDR3 sequence is CASSQVKGLGEQYF.

This clone showed up many times. The sequence runs out 3 residues before the end of the CDR3; the remainder is reconstructed from the germline J gene. The V call is TRBV29-1, the J call TRBJ2-3; maybe TRBD2 (5 bases). From germline, CDR1 is SQVTM and CDR2 ANQGSEA. V gave up 3 bases and J gave up 2 bases, with 9 bases separating them. The CDR3 is 13 amino acids. The sequenced CDR3 bases are TGCAGCGTTGACGCTAGCACCACAGATACG. Protein: CSVDASTTDT. The full CDR3 protein reads CSVDASTTDTQYF.

This clone has ten or more counts. The CDR3 end lies 3 residues beyond the end of the read and is filled in from the germline J gene. V is TRBV28 and J is TRBJ1-2, with TRBD1 as a possible D gene (5 bases). CDR1 is MDHEN and CDR2 is SYDVKM in the germline V gene. The CDR3 is 12 residues long. This CDR3 reads CASSSRVGGYTF. The covered CDR3 bases are TGTGCCAGCAGTTCCAGGGTCGGGGGC.

The table lists this clone with many counts. With the read ending 3 residues before the CDR3 end, the germline J gene is used to fill in that end. The chain couples TRBV15 to TRBJ1-1; D remains unclear. Per the germline V gene, CDR1 is LNHNV and CDR2 is YYDKDF (reference sequence). V shed 3 bases and J shed 2 bases, with 10 bases lying between them. The CDR3 is 14 amino acids. The DNA read from the CDR3 is TGTGCCACCAGCAGTAGGGCCTTTAACACTGAA. Its translation: CATSSRAFNTE. The CDR3 as a whole reads CATSSRAFNTEAFF.

In this sample, this clone turned up many times. The CDR3 sequence: CASSYGGGNEQFF. The CDR3 bases that were read are TGTGCCAGCAGCTACGGGGGGGGGAATGAG. This sequence joins TRBV11-3 and TRBJ2-1, with 8 bases lining up with TRBD2. The read halts 3 residues ahead of the CDR3 end, with the missing end drawn from the germline J gene. The V segment lost 4 bases and the J segment 7 bases; nucleotides outside the gene matches: 3. Germline lookup yields CDR1 SGHNT and CDR2 YENEEA. The CDR3 runs 13 residues.

This clone was observed at least ten times. The read ends 3 residues before the CDR3 terminus; that terminus is restored from the germline J gene. The chain employs TRBV12-3 or TRBV12-4 and TRBJ1-2, with a tentative D call TRBD1 (6 bases). V lost 6 bases and J lost 4, with 15 bases in between. This CDR3 comprises 14 residues. The CDR3 protein is CASSPGTHVYGYTF. CDR3 DNA (partial): TGTGCCAGCAGCCCCGGGACACACGTCTATGGC.

This clone was seen ten or more times. The CDR3 extends 3 residues past the end of the read, so its final part is completed from the germline J gene. This sequence joins TRBV19 and TRBJ1-2, with D maybe TRBD1 (5 bases). Per the germline V gene, CDR1 is LNHDA and CDR2 is SQIVND (reference sequence). The CDR3 runs 15 residues. Trimming took 5 bases from V and 0 from J, leaving 13 bases between them. The chain's CDR3 is CASSPGTGTNYGYTF. The DNA read from the CDR3 is TGTGCCAGTAGTCCAGGTACAGGTACTAACTATGGC.

This clone was counted ten times or more. The read gets to within 3 residues of the CDR3 end, and the germline J gene fills in the rest. The chain has TRBV28 and TRBJ1-2; 9 nucleotides line up with TRBD1. After removal of 6 bases from V and 4 bases from J, the junction contained 3 bases not matched to a gene. The CDR3 totals 13 residues. Germline V CDR1 and CDR2: MDHEN, SYDVKM. The covered CDR3 bases are TGTGCCAGCAGATTACAGGGGGCCTATGGC. It translates to CASRLQGAYG. In full, the CDR3 reads CASRLQGAYGYTF.

Ten or more counts support this clone. The read ends 3 residues shy of where the CDR3 ends; the end is completed using the germline J gene. The chain has TRBV10-3 and TRBJ2-1, with D perhaps TRBD2 (5 bases). Germline-derived CDR1 and CDR2 are ENHRY and SYGVKD. The V end lost 10 bases, the J end lost 5 bases, and 12 bases lay between the germline ends. This CDR3 is 12 amino acids long. CDR3 DNA, as far as it was read: TGTGCCACTGCCGGACTGAACAATGAG. It encodes CATAGLNNE. The CDR3 in its entirety is CATAGLNNEQFF.

This clone appeared many times. Coverage ceases 3 residues before the CDR3 finishes, and the germline J gene fills in the end. The chain has TRBV19 and TRBJ2-7; maybe TRBD1 (5 bases). Germline V gene lookup returns CDR1 LNHDA and CDR2 SQIVND (reference sequence). This CDR3 is 13 amino acids long. The V gene lost 3 bases and the J gene lost 2 bases, with 8 bases spanning the gap. CDR3 DNA, as far as it was read: TGTGCCAGTAGTATCGACAGAACCTACGAG. Protein sequence: CASSIDRTYE. The full CDR3 protein reads CASSIDRTYEQYF. Filled out from reference TRBV19 and TRBJ2-7, the complete variable domain reads DGGITQSPKYLFRKEGQNVTLSCEQNLNHDAMYWYRQDPGQGLRLIYYSQIVNDFQKGDIAEGYSVSREKKESFPLTVTSAQKNPTAFYLCASSIDRTYEQYFGPGTRLTVT.

This clone was observed many times. The observed sequence ends 3 residues before the CDR3 terminus, with the missing tail filled in from the germline J gene. J is TRBJ2-7 and V is TRBV6-4, with 11 bases that match TRBD2. J was trimmed by 0 bases and V by 2 bases; bases with no gene match: 3. Per the germline V gene, CDR1 is MRHNA and CDR2 is SNTAGT. CDR3 length equals 16 residues. The part of the CDR3 DNA that was read is TGTGCCAGCAGTGACGCTAGCGGGAGGTTCTCCTACGAG. It specifies CASSDASGRFSYE. The complete CDR3 protein is CASSDASGRFSYEQYF.

This clone showed up many times. The CDR3 extends 3 residues past the end of the read, so its final part is completed from the germline J gene. The V gene is TRBV5-1, the J gene TRBJ2-1; 11 bases line up with TRBD1. This CDR3 has 16 amino acids. Trimming at V came to 4 bases and at J to 9 bases, leaving 12 bases not matched to a gene. The germline gives CDR1 SGHRS, CDR2 YFSETQ. The CDR3: CASSDTTGQGGREQFF. The DNA read from the CDR3 is TGCGCCAGCAGCGATACAACGGGACAGGGGGGTCGTGAG.

This clone showed up many times. The read terminates 3 residues before the CDR3 end, so the remaining end is supplied by the germline J gene. The rearrangement uses TRBV2 and TRBJ2-3, with D maybe TRBD2 (7 bases). Germline loops: CDR1 SNHLY, CDR2 FYNNEI. Trimming removed 4 bases from V and 4 bases from J, with 21 bases in between. The CDR3 has 17 amino acids. CDR3 amino acids: CASSGIPWTRTADTQYF. The part of the CDR3 DNA that was read is TGTGCCAGCAGTGGTATCCCCTGGACTAGGACAGCAGATACG.

The sample holds many counts of this clone. The CDR3 end is not reached by the read, which stops 3 residues before it; the germline J gene fills it in. This sequence joins TRBV20-1 and TRBJ1-6, with D maybe TRBD1 (5 bases). The V gene lost 5 bases and the J gene lost 0 bases, with 11 bases spanning the gap. Germline loops: CDR1 DFQATT, CDR2 SNEGSKA (reference sequence). This CDR3 region has 15 residues. The sequenced CDR3 bases are TGCAGTGCTCTATTAGACAGCTCCTATAATTCACCC. Protein sequence: CSALLDSSYNSP. The full CDR3 reads CSALLDSSYNSPLHF.

This clone showed up many times. The read stops 3 residues short of the end of the CDR3; the missing end is completed from the germline J gene. The V gene is TRBV2, the J gene TRBJ2-5; 7 positions agree with TRBD1. Trimming at V came to 7 bases and at J to 2 bases, leaving 4 bases not matched to a gene. The CDR3 is 13 amino acids. The germline gives CDR1 SNHLY, CDR2 FYNNEI. The CDR3 region is CASTRDRQETQYF. The DNA read from the CDR3 is TGTGCCAGCACCCGGGACAGACAAGAGACC.

At least ten counts were recorded for this clone. The CDR3 extends 3 residues past the end of the read, so its final part is completed from the germline J gene. V and J are TRBV6-1 and TRBJ2-2; TRBD2 aligns across 10 bases. Trimming at V came to 0 bases and at J to 7 bases, leaving 5 bases not matched to a gene. The length of the CDR3 is 16 residues. The germline CDR1 and CDR2 sequences are MNHNS and SASEGT. CDR3 in amino acids: CASSEAGLALGGELFF. CDR3 bases read: TGTGCCAGCAGTGAAGCGGGACTAGCGTTGGGCGGGGAG.

This clone was detected many times. The read ends 3 residues early relative to the CDR3; the germline J gene fills the gap. The chain links TRBV19 to TRBJ2-5; tentative D call: TRBD2 (7 bases). V lost 5 bases and J 2 bases, leaving 12 bases between the germline ends. CDR1 is LNHDA and CDR2 is SQIVND in the germline V gene (reference sequence). This CDR3 has 14 residues. The DNA read from the CDR3 is TGTGCCAGTAGTCCCGGGGGGCATCAAGAGACC. It encodes CASSPGGHQET. The full CDR3 protein reads CASSPGGHQETQYF. The whole variable domain, remainder taken from reference TRBV19 and TRBJ2-5, is DGGITQSPKYLFRKEGQNVTLSCEQNLNHDAMYWYRQDPGQGLRLIYYSQIVNDFQKGDIAEGYSVSREKKESFPLTVTSAQKNPTAFYLCASSPGGHQETQYFGPGTRLLVL.

In this sample, this clone turned up many times. Coverage ceases 3 residues before the CDR3 finishes, and the germline J gene fills in the end. This chain connects TRBV20-1 to TRBJ2-3; tentatively, D is TRBD2 (7 bases). V lost 3 bases, J lost 5 bases, and 18 bases lay in between. Germline loops: CDR1 DFQATT, CDR2 SNEGSKA (reference sequence). This CDR3 is 15 amino acids long. Partial CDR3 DNA: TGCAGTGCTAGGCATCCAGGGGAGGGGCGAGATACG. Translating gives CSARHPGEGRDT. In full, the CDR3 reads CSARHPGEGRDTQYF.

This clone was picked up many times. The CDR3 reads CATSTGLNQPQHF. The CDR3 DNA, read in part, is TGTGCCACCTCCACAGGGCTTAATCAGCCC. The J gene is TRBJ1-5, the V gene TRBV7-8; possible D gene TRBD1, 6 bases. The read finishes 3 residues shy of the CDR3 end, and the germline J gene is used to complete it. The CDR3 is 13 amino acids. V lost 10 bases and J lost 4, with 14 bases in between. Per germline, CDR1 SGHVS and CDR2 FQNEAQ.

This clone was found many times. One end of the junction fails to match germline, which may point to a read error. The CDR3 DNA, read in part, is TGCGCCATCGAGGGGCATAGCAATCAGCCC. Translation: CAIEGHSNQP. The entire CDR3 is CAIEGHSNQPQHF. The chain carries TRBV19 and TRBJ1-5, with D possibly matching TRBD1 (5 bases). Sequencing ends 3 residues short of the CDR3 end; the germline J gene provides the rest. The CDR3 contains 13 residues. Per the germline V gene, CDR1 is LNHDA and CDR2 is SQIVND (reference sequence).

This clone was recorded many times. The read stops 3 residues short of the end of the CDR3; the missing end is completed from the germline J gene. This chain uses TRBV19 with TRBJ1-5; possible D gene TRBD1, 5 bases. The V end lost 9 bases, the J end lost 0 bases, and 12 bases lay between the germline ends. Germline V gene sequence: CDR1 LNHDA, CDR2 SQIVND (reference sequence). The CDR3 is made up of 14 amino acids. This chain's CDR3 is CASKVQGSNQPQHF. The DNA read from the CDR3 is TGTGCCAGCAAAGTTCAGGGTAGCAATCAGCCC.

This clone was observed many times. The CDR3 bases that were read are TGCGCCAGCAGTGAGTCAACGGGGGGGTTCTATGAG. Translating gives CASSESTGGFYE. The whole CDR3 region reads CASSESTGGFYEQFF. This chain links TRBV10-1 with TRBJ2-1; 8 nucleotides agree with TRBD2. The DNA ends 3 residues before the CDR3 does, and the rest of the CDR3 is filled in from the germline J gene. CDR3 size: 15 residues. Germline lookup yields CDR1 WNHNN and CDR2 SYGVQD (reference sequence). With 0 bases clipped from V and 8 bases from J, the junction kept 6 bases outside the gene matches.

This clone was counted at least ten times. The DNA ends 3 residues before the CDR3 does, and the rest of the CDR3 is filled in from the germline J gene. The chain joins TRBV19 to TRBJ2-2; 10 bases map to TRBD1. CDR1 LNHDA and CDR2 SQIVND come from the germline V gene (reference sequence). This CDR3 has 19 amino acids. J was trimmed by 6 bases and V by 6 bases; bases with no gene match: 19. CDR3 residues: CASSRSPGQGSISSGELFF. Incomplete CDR3 DNA: TGTGCCAGTAGCCGTTCCCCGGGACAGGGGTCGATAAGTTCCGGGGAG.

Ten or more counts support this clone. CDR3 loop: CASSQARGGNTEAFF. The covered CDR3 bases are TGCGCCAGCAGCCAAGCCCGGGGGGGGAACACTGAA. The genes are TRBV4-1 and TRBJ1-1, with D maybe TRBD1 (5 bases). Read coverage stops 3 residues before the CDR3 terminus; the germline J gene supplies the remainder. The CDR3 is made up of 15 amino acids. Germline CDR1 and CDR2: MGHRA and YSYEKL. Trimming removed 1 base at V and 1 base at J, with 10 bases between.

This clone showed up many times. The CDR3 extends 3 residues past the end of the read, so its final part is completed from the germline J gene. V is TRBV5-1 and J is TRBJ1-1; a weak D match, TRBD1 (5 bases). Germline CDR1 and CDR2: SGHRS and YFSETQ. This CDR3 is built from 13 residues. The V end lost 4 bases, the J end lost 2 bases, and 9 bases lay between the germline ends. The CDR3 spells CASSTRDNTEAFF. The DNA read from the CDR3 is TGCGCCAGCAGCACCAGGGATAACACTGAA.

There are many counts of this clone. The observed sequence ends 3 residues before the CDR3 terminus, with the missing tail filled in from the germline J gene. The chain recombines TRBV10-3 with TRBJ1-1, with D perhaps TRBD1 (5 bases). The CDR3 totals 13 residues. V was pared by 10 bases and J by 5 bases, with 17 bases between. Germline loops: CDR1 ENHRY, CDR2 SYGVKD. The CDR3 bases that were read are TGTGCCAGCCGGGGGGGAATGGATACTGAA. It translates to CASRGGMDTE. The full CDR3 reads CASRGGMDTEAFF.